This T cell receptor beta chain was observed in a study of blood T cell repertoires in COVID-19. Turning to the study itself: The samples span acute and convalescent COVID-19 from the United States, Italy and Spain. PBMCs, B-cell-depleted T cells, or T cells were the source of the cDNA or gDNA that made up the material.

Study processing details: Estimated nucleated cell counts came from reference gene primer amplification. Sequencing was performed with immunoSEQ multiplex PCR; in TCRdb, only in-frame clones are kept and a portion is missing. V and J calls and clone size are copied from that table; D and trimming were computed from the DNA. Of 150,000 or so clones in the sample, approximately 91% were seen once. The CDR3 sequence is 19 residues long. Sequenced material: peripheral blood. This TCR was sampled from a man aged 18 to 29 with acute or convalescent COVID-19. The V call is TRBV12-2, the J call TRBJ1-5; the tabulated D call, TRBD1, remains unverified against the DNA. TRBV12-2 is a known pseudogene. In DNA, the CDR3 is TGTGCAAGTCGCTTAGCTAGGGGACAGGGATTAGGGAGCAATCAGCCCCAGCATTTT. Translation: CASRLARGQGLGSNQPQHF.